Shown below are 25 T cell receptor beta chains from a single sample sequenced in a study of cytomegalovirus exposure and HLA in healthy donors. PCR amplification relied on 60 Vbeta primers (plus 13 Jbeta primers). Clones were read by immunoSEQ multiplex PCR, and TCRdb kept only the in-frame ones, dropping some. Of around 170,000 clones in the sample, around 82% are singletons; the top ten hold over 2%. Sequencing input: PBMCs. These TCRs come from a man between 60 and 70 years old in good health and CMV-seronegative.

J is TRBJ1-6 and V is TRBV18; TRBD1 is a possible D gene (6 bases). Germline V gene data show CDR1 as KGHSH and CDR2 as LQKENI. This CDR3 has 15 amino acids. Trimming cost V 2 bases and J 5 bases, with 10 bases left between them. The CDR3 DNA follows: TGTGCCAGCTCACCAAAGGGGGATAATAATTCACCCCTCCACTTT. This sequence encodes CASSPKGDNNSPLHF.

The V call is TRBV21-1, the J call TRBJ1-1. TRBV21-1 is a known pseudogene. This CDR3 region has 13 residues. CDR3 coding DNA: TGTGCCAGCAGCAGCGAGGGGAACACTGAAGCTTTCTTT. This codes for CASSSEGNTEAFF.

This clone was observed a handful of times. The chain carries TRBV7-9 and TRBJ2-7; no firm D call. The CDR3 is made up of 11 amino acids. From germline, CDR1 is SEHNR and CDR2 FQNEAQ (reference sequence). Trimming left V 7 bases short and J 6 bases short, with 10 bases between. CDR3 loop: CASTPVIEQYF. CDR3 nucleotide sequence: TGTGCCAGCACCCCCGTTATCGAGCAGTACTTC. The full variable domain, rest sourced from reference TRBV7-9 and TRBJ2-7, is DTGVSQNPRHKITKRGQNVTFRCDPISEHNRLYWYRQTLGQGPEFLTYFQNEAQLEKSRLLSDRFSAERPKGSFSTLEIQRTEQGDSAMYLCASTPVIEQYFGPGTRLTVT.

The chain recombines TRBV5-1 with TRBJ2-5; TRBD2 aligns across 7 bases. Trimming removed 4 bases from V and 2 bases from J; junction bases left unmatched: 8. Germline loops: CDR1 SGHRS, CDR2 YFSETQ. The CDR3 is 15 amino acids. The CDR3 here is CASSPSGRAQETQYF. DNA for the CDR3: TGCGCCAGCAGCCCAAGTGGGAGGGCTCAAGAGACCCAGTACTTC.

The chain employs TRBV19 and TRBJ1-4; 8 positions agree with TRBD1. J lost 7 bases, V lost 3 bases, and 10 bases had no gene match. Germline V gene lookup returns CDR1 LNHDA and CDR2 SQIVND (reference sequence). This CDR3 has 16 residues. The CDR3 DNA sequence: TGTGCCAGTAGTATTAATGGCGCAGGGGGCGGTGAAAAACTGTTTTTT. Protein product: CASSINGAGGGEKLFF. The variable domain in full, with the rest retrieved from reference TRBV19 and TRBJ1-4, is DGGITQSPKYLFRKEGQNVTLSCEQNLNHDAMYWYRQDPGQGLRLIYYSQIVNDFQKGDIAEGYSVSREKKESFPLTVTSAQKNPTAFYLCASSINGAGGGEKLFFGSGTQLSVL.

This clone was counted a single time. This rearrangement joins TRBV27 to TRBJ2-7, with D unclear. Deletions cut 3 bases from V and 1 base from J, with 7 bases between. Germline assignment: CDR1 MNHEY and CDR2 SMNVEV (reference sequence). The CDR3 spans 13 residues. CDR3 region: CASSFASSYEQYF. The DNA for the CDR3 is TGTGCCAGCAGTTTCGCGTCGTCCTACGAGCAGTACTTC.

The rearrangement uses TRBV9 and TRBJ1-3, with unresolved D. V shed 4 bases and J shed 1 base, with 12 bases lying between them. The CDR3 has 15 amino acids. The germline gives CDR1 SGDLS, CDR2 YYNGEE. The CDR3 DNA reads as TGTGCCAGCAGCCCCCGGTTACCTTCTGGAAACACCATATATTTT. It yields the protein CASSPRLPSGNTIYF.

CDR3 bases: TGCGCCAGCAGCATACAGGGGGCTGGGCCAAACACTGAAGCTTTCTTT. Translated, it gives CASSIQGAGPNTEAFF. The J gene is TRBJ1-1, the V gene TRBV5-1; TRBD1 agrees at 9 bases. Germline V CDR1 and CDR2: SGHRS, YFSETQ. The CDR3 totals 16 residues. With 4 bases clipped from V and 2 bases from J, the junction kept 9 bases outside the gene matches. Drawing the rest from reference TRBV5-1 and TRBJ1-1, the complete variable domain is KAGVTQTPRYLIKTRGQQVTLSCSPISGHRSVSWYQQTPGQGLQFLFEYFSETQRNKGNFPGRFSGRQFSNSRSEMNVSTLELGDSALYLCASSIQGAGPNTEAFFGQGTRLTVV.

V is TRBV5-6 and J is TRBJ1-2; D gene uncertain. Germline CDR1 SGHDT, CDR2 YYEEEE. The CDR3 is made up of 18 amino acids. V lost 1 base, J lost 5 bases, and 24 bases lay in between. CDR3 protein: CASSLRVTGASRAYGYTF. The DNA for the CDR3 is TGTGCCAGCAGCTTGCGAGTAACCGGCGCCTCCCGAGCGTATGGCTACACCTTC.

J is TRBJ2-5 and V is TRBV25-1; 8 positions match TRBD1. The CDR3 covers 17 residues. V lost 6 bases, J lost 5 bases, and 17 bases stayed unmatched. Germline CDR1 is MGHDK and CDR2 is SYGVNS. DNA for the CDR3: TGTGCCAGCAGCTTACACACAGGGGGGCGGCCAGGCGAGACCCAGTACTTC. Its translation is CASSLHTGGRPGETQYF.

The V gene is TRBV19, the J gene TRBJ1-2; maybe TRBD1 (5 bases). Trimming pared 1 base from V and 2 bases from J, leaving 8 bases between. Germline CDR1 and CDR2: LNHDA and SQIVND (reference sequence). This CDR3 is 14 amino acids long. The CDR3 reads CASSIGRVNYGYTF. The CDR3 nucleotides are TGTGCCAGTAGTATAGGCAGGGTAAACTATGGCTACACCTTC.

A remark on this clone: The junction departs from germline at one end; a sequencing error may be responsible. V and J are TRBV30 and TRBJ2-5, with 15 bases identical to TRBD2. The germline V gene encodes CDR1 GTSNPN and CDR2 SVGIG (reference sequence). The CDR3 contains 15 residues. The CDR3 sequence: CARSEGLAGGETQYF. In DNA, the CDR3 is TGTGCCCGGAGTGAGGGACTAGCGGGAGGTGAGACCCAGTACTTC.

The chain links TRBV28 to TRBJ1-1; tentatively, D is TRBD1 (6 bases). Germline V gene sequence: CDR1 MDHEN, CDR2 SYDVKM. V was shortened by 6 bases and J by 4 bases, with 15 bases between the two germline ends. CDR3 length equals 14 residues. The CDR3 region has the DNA TGTGCCAGCAGCCCGGGAGGGGGGATCACTGAAGCTTTCTTT. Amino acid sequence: CASSPGGGITEAFF.

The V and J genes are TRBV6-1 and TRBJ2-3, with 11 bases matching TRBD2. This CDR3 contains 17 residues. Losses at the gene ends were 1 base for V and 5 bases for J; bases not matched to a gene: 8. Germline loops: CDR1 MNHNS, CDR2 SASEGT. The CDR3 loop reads CASSEVAGGPKKDTQYF. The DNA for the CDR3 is TGTGCCAGCAGTGAAGTAGCGGGGGGGCCAAAAAAAGATACGCAGTATTTT.

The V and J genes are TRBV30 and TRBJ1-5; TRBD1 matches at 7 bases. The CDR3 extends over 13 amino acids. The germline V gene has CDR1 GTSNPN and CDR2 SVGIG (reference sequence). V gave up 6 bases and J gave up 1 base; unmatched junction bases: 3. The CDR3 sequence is CACRGGSNQPQHF. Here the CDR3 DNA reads TGTGCCTGCCGAGGGGGCAGCAATCAGCCCCAGCATTTT.

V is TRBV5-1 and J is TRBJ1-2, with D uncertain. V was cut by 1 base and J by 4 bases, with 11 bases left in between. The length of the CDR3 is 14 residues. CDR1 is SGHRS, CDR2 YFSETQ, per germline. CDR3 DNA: TGCGCCAGCAGCTTGATGGCAGATACCTATGGCTACACCTTC. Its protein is CASSLMADTYGYTF.

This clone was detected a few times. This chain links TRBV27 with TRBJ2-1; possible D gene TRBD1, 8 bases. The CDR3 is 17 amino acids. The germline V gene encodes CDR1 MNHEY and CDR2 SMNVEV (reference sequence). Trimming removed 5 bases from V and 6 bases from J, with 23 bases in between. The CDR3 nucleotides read TGTGCCAGCAGTCCCTGGACAGGGAGGGACCTGAGCAATGAGCAGTTCTTC. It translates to CASSPWTGRDLSNEQFF.

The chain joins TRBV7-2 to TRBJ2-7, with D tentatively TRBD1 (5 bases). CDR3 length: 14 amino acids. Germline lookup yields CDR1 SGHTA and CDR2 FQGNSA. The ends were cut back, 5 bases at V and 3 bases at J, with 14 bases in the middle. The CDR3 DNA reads TGTGCCAGCAGCCCCCGCATCCAGGGCTACGAGCAGTACTTC. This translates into CASSPRIQGYEQYF.

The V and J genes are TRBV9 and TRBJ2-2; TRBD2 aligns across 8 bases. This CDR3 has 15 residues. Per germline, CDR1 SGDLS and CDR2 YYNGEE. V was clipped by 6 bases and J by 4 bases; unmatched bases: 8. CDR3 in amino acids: CASTPGGAGTGELFF. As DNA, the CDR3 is TGTGCCAGCACCCCGGGGGGGGCGGGCACCGGGGAGCTGTTTTTT.

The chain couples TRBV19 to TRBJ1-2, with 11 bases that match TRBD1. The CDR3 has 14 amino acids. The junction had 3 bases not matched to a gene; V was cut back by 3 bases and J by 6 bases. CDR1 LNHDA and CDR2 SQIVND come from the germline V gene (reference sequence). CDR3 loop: CASSIRTGGHGYTF. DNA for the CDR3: TGTGCCAGTAGTATCCGGACAGGGGGCCATGGCTACACCTTC.

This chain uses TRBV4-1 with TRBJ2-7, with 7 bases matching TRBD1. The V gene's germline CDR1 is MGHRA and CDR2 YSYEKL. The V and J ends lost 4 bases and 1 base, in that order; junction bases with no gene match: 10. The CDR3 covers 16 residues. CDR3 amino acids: CASSRNFRDSSYEQYF. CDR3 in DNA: TGCGCCAGCAGCCGTAACTTCCGGGACAGTTCCTACGAGCAGTACTTC.

The CDR3 is CASTPRAGYEQYF. Here the CDR3 DNA reads TGTGCCAGCACCCCCCGAGCCGGTTACGAGCAGTACTTC. The V and J genes are TRBV27 and TRBJ2-7; D remains unclear. The V end lost 7 bases, the J end lost 4 bases, and 14 bases lay between the germline ends. This CDR3 has 13 amino acids. Germline values: CDR1 MNHEY, CDR2 SMNVEV (reference sequence).

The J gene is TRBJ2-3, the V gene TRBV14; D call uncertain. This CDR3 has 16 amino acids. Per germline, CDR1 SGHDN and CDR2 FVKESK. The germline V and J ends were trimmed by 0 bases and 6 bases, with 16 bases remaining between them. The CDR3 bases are TGTGCCAGCAGCCAAGAGGAGACCCCAATTTGGGATACGCAGTATTTT. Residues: CASSQEETPIWDTQYF. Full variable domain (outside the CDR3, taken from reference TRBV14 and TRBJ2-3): EAGVTQFPSHSVIEKGQTVTLRCDPISGHDNLYWYRRVMGKEIKFLLHFVKESKQDESGMPNNRFLAERTGGTYSTLKVQPAELEDSGVYFCASSQEETPIWDTQYFGPGTRLTVL.

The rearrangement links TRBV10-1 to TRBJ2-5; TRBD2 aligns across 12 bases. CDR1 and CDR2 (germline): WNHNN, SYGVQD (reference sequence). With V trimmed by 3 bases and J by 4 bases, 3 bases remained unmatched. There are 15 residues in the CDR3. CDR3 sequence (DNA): TGCGCCAGCAGTGACCGACTAGCGGGGGTAGAGACCCAGTACTTC. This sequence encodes CASSDRLAGVETQYF.

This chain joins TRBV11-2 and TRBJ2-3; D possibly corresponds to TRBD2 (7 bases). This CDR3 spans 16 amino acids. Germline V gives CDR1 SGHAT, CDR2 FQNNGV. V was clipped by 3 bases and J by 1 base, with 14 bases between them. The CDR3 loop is CASSFRGGSGTDTQYF. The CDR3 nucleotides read TGTGCCAGCAGCTTTAGGGGGGGTAGCGGCACAGATACGCAGTATTTT. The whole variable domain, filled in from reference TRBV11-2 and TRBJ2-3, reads EAGVAQSPRYKIIEKRQSVAFWCNPISGHATLYWYQQILGQGPKLLIQFQNNGVVDDSQLPKDRFSAERLKGVDSTLKIQPAKLEDSAVYLCASSFRGGSGTDTQYFGPGTRLTVL.